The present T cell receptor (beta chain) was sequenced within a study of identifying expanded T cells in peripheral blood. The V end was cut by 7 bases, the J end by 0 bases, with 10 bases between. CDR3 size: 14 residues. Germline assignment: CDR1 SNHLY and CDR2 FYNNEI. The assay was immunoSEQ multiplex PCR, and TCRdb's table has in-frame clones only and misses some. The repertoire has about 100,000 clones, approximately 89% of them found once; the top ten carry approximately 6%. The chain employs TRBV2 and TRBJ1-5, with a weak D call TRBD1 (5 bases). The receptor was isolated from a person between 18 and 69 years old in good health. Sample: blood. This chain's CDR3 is CASKGTSSNQPQHF. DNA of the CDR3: TGTGCCAGCAAGGGGACCAGTAGCAATCAGCCCCAGCATTTT.